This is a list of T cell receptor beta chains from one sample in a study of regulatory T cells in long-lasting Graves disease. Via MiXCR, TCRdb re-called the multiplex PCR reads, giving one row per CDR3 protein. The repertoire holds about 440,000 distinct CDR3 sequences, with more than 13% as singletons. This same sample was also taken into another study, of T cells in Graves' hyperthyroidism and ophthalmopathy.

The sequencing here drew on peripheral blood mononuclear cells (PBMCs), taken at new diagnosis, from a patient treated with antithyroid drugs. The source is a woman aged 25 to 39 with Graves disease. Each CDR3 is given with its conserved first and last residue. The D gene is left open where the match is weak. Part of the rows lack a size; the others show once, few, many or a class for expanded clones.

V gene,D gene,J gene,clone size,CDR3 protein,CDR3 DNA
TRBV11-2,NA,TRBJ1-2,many,CASSLAGLLNYGYTF,TGTGCCAGCAGCTTAGCAGGGCTCCTTAACTATGGCTACACCTTC
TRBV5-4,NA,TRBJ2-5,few,CASGRMETQYF,TGTGCCAGCGGCCGAATGGAGACCCAGTACTTC
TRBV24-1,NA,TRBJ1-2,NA,CATSGGHANTGYTF,TGTGCCACCAGTGGTGGCCACGCCAACACGGGCTACACCTTC
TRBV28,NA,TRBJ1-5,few,CASSLFGRGLEHQPQHF,TGTGCCAGCAGTTTATTTGGAAGGGGGTTGGAGCATCAGCCCCAGCATTTT
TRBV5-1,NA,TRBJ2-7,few,CASSLEGVRGHPQYF,TGCGCCAGCAGCTTGGAAGGGGTAAGGGGCCACCCGCAGTACTTC
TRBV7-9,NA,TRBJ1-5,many,CASSPTKGGRGDQPQHF,TGTGCCAGCAGCCCGACTAAGGGTGGACGCGGCGATCAGCCCCAGCATTTT
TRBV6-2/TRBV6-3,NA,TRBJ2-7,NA,CAVALAETYEQYF,TGTGCGGTTGCGCTGGCGGAAACCTACGAGCAGTACTTC
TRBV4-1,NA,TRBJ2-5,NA,CASSQEGVIQETQYF,TGCGCCAGCAGCCAAGAAGGAGTGATCCAAGAGACCCAGTACTTC
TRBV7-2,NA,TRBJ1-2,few,CASSLAPGGVNGYTF,TGTGCCAGCAGCTTAGCGCCCGGGGGTGTCAATGGCTACACCTTC
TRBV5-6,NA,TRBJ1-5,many,CASSFKTGVNQPQHF,TGTGCCAGCAGTTTTAAGACGGGAGTAAATCAGCCCCAGCATTTT
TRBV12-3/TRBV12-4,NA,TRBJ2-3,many,CASTQTSTDTQYF,TGTGCCAGCACCCAAACGAGCACAGATACGCAGTATTTT
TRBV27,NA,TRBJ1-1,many,CASSLLENRMNTEAFF,TGTGCCAGCAGTTTATTGGAGAATCGAATGAACACTGAAGCTTTCTTT
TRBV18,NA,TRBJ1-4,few,CASSPPGDLNEKLFF,TGTGCCAGCTCACCTCCCGGGGACCTTAATGAAAAACTGTTTTTT
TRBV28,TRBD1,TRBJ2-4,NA,CASSLWTGAIKNIQYF,TGTGCCAGCAGTTTGTGGACAGGGGCAATCAAAAACATTCAGTACTTC
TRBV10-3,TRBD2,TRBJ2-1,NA,CASTGTSDYNEQFF,TGTGCCAGCACCGGGACTAGCGATTACAATGAGCAGTTCTTC
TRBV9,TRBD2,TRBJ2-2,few,CASKGGTGWTGELFF,TGTGCCAGCAAGGGAGGGACGGGTTGGACCGGGGAGCTGTTTTTT
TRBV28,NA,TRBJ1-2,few,CASSLSTAPANYGYTF,TGTGCCAGCAGTTTATCCACAGCACCCGCAAACTATGGCTACACCTTC
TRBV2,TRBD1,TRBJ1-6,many,CASGQGEDNSPLHF,TGTGCCAGCGGACAGGGTGAGGATAATTCACCCCTCCACTTT
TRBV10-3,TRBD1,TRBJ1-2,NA,CAISESRGTGRGGYTF,TGTGCCATCAGTGAGTCACGAGGGACAGGCCGAGGTGGCTACACCTTC
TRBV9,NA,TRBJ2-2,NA,CASSKTGNTGELFF,TGTGCCAGCAGCAAAACGGGGAACACCGGGGAGCTGTTTTTT
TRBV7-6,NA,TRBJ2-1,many,CASKVYEQFF,TGTGCCAGCAAGGTTTATGAGCAGTTCTTC
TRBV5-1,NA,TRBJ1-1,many,CASSLGINSNTEAFF,TGCGCCAGCAGCTTGGGGATAAATTCAAACACTGAAGCTTTCTTT
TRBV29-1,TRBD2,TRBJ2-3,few,CSVISRREIDTQYF,TGCAGCGTTATCAGTAGGCGGGAGATAGATACGCAGTATTTT
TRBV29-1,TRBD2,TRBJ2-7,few,CSVEDPRGSGRTYEQYF,TGCAGCGTTGAAGATCCCCGCGGGAGCGGGAGAACTTACGAGCAGTACTTC
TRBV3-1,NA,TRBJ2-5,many,CASSHLIETQYF,TGTGCCAGCAGCCATCTCATTGAGACCCAGTACTTC
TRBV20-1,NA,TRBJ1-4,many,CSATLEGQYNEKLFF,TGCAGTGCTACGCTAGAGGGGCAGTATAATGAAAAACTGTTTTTT
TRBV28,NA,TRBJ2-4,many,CASSLSEGSVAKNIQYF,TGTGCCAGCAGTTTATCTGAGGGGTCGGTTGCCAAAAACATTCAGTACTTC
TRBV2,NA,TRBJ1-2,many,CAQPSAGYDGYTF,TGTGCCCAACCGTCGGCAGGGTATGATGGCTACACCTTC
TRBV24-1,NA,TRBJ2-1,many,CATSDLQAGRHHNEQFF,TGTGCCACCAGTGATTTGCAGGCGGGACGGCACCACAATGAGCAGTTCTTC
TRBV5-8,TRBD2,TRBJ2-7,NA,CASSGRTSGSYEQYF,TGTGCCAGCAGCGGTAGGACTAGCGGTTCCTACGAGCAGTACTTC
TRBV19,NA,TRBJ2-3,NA,CATSTPTDTQYF,TGTGCCACCTCGACTCCCACAGATACGCAGTATTTT
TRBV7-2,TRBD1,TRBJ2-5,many,CASSNGQGRETQYF,TGTGCCAGCAGCAACGGACAGGGGCGGGAGACCCAGTACTTC
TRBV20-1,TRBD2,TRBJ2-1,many,CSARAGTSGLNEQFF,TGCAGTGCTAGAGCCGGGACTAGCGGACTGAATGAGCAGTTCTTC
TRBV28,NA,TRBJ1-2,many,CASSLFWGSDYGYTF,TGTGCCAGCAGTTTATTCTGGGGGTCTGACTATGGCTACACCTTC
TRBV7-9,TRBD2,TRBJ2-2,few,CASRPPDSGELFF,TGTGCCAGCAGACCTCCTGATAGCGGGGAACTGTTTTTT
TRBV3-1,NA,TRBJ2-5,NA,CASSQVNSILETQYF,TGTGCCAGCAGCCAAGTCAATAGCATTCTTGAGACCCAGTACTTC
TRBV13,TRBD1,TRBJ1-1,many,CASSQPGQATEAFF,TGTGCCAGCAGCCAACCGGGACAGGCCACTGAAGCTTTCTTT